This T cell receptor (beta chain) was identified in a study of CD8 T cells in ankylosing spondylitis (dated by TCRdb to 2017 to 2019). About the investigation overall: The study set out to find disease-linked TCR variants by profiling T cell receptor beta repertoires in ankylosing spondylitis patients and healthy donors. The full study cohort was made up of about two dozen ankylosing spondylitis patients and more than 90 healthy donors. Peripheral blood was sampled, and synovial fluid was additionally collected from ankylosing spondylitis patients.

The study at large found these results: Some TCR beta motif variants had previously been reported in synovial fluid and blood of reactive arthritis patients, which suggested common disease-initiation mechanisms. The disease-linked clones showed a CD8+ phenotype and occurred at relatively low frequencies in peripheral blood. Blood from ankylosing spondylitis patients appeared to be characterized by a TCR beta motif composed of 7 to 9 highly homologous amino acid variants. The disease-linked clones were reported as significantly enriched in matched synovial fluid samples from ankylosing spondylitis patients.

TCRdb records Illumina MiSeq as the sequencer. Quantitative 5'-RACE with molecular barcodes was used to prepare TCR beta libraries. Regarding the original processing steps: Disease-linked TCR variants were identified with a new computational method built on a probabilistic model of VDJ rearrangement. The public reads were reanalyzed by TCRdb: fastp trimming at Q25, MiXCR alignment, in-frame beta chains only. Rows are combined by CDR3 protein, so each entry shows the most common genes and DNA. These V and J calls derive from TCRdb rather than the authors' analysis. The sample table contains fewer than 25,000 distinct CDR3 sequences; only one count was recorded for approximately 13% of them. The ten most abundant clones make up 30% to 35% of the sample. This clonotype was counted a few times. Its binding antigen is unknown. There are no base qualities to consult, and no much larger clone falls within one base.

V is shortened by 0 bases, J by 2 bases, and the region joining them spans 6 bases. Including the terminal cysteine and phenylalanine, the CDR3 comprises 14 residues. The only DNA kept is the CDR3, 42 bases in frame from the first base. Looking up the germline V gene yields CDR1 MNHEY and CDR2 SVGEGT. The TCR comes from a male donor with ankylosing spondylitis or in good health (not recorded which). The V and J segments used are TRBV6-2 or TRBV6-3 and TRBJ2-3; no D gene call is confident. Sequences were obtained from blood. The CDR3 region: CASSYSRPTDTQYF. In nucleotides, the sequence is TGTGCCAGCAGTTACTCGAGACCCACAGATACGCAGTATTTT.